A single sample gave rise to the 9 T cell receptor beta chains below, sequenced in a study of shared clonotypes between healthy human individuals. CD8 cells classed as naive were CD45RO-negative and positively selected for CCR7, excluding terminally differentiated effector memory CD45RA+ cells. Repertoires were generated with immunoSEQ multiplex PCR, while TCRdb's copy carries only in-frame clones and drops some. The sample records about 2.1 million clones, about 93% being singletons. The sample taken for sequencing was naive CD8+ T cells from PBMCs. Receptor source: a man aged 18 to 29 in good health. Some clones in this sample may be carry-over from other donors' samples.

This chain uses TRBV19 with TRBJ2-5; TRBD1 matches at 10 bases. Germline V lookup: CDR1 LNHDA, CDR2 SQIVND (reference sequence). The ends lost 5 bases at V and 5 bases at J; junction bases unmatched: 11. There are 16 residues in the CDR3. The CDR3 bases are TGTGCCAGTAGTGCGTTCCGGGACAGGGGAGGGGAGACCCAGTACTTC. As protein: CASSAFRDRGGETQYF.

The chain has TRBV5-6 and TRBJ2-1; D is uncertain. The CDR3 consists of 15 residues. The germline gives CDR1 SGHDT, CDR2 YYEEEE. V was trimmed by 0 bases and J by 2 bases, leaving 9 bases between them. CDR3 in amino acids: CASSLDPPAYNEQFF. DNA of the CDR3: TGTGCCAGCAGCTTGGACCCCCCGGCCTACAATGAGCAGTTCTTC.

The chain employs TRBV9 and TRBJ2-2; D may correspond to TRBD1 or TRBD2 (5 bases each). Per germline, CDR1 SGDLS and CDR2 YYNGEE. V lost 0 bases and J 4 bases, leaving 16 bases between the germline ends. The CDR3 contains 17 residues. The CDR3 DNA reads TGTGCCAGCAGCGTAGAGCACACGGGACGGGGCACCGGGGAGCTGTTTTTT. Translating gives CASSVEHTGRGTGELFF.

The J gene is TRBJ1-2, the V gene TRBV19; 12 bases match TRBD1. Germline V lookup: CDR1 LNHDA, CDR2 SQIVND (reference sequence). V trimming: 3 bases; J trimming: 4 bases; junction bases outside the gene matches: 3. This CDR3 comprises 15 residues. The CDR3, as DNA: TGTGCCAGTAGTATTCGGGACAGGGGGCCCTATGGCTACACCTTC. It specifies CASSIRDRGPYGYTF.

This chain joins TRBV9 and TRBJ1-2, with TRBD1 matching 7 bases. The CDR3 runs to 14 residues. V was pared by 2 bases and J by 3 bases, with 4 bases of the junction left unmatched. Per germline, CDR1 SGDLS and CDR2 YYNGEE. The CDR3 here is CASSVGTEHYGYTF. CDR3 nucleotide sequence: TGTGCCAGCAGCGTGGGGACAGAGCACTATGGCTACACCTTC.

This clone was found once. The rearrangement joins TRBV28 to TRBJ1-5; TRBD1 agrees at 7 bases. CDR1 is MDHEN, CDR2 SYDVKM, per germline. CDR3 size: 14 residues. Trimming cost V 6 bases and J 4 bases; bases outside gene matches: 6. DNA of the CDR3: TGTGCCAGCAGAATCGGACAGGCGAATCAGCCCCAGCATTTT. Translation: CASRIGQANQPQHF. The full variable domain, with the rest looked up from reference TRBV28 and TRBJ1-5, is DVKVTQSSRYLVKRTGEKVFLECVQDMDHENMFWYRQDPGLGLRLIYFSYDVKMKEKGDIPEGYSVSREKKERFSLILESASTNQTSMYLCASRIGQANQPQHFGDGTRLSIL.

V gene TRBV5-1 combines with J gene TRBJ1-2; D is unclear. V was cut by 0 bases and J by 4 bases, with 16 bases left in between. Germline V gives CDR1 SGHRS, CDR2 YFSETQ. The CDR3 length is 16 residues. CDR3 protein: CASSLGVEGGGYGYTF. Written as DNA, the CDR3 is TGCGCCAGCAGCTTGGGTGTGGAGGGAGGAGGCTATGGCTACACCTTC.

The genes are TRBV6-6 and TRBJ2-1; D possibly corresponds to TRBD2 (6 bases). The germline V gene encodes CDR1 MNHNY and CDR2 SVGAGI (reference sequence). The V end was cut by 0 bases, the J end by 5 bases, with 11 bases between. The CDR3 runs 15 residues. The CDR3 protein is CASSYSEGSDNEQFF. For the CDR3, the DNA is TGTGCCAGCAGTTACTCGGAGGGTTCGGACAATGAGCAGTTCTTC.

This chain connects TRBV6-5 to TRBJ2-2, with D perhaps matching TRBD1 (6 bases). The CDR3 sequence is 14 residues long. The V and J ends lost 6 bases and 2 bases respectively, with 10 bases between them. CDR1 and CDR2 (germline): MNHEY, SVGAGI. The CDR3 spells CASRQGTNTGELFF. Here the CDR3 DNA reads TGTGCCAGCAGACAGGGTACCAACACCGGGGAGCTGTTTTTT.